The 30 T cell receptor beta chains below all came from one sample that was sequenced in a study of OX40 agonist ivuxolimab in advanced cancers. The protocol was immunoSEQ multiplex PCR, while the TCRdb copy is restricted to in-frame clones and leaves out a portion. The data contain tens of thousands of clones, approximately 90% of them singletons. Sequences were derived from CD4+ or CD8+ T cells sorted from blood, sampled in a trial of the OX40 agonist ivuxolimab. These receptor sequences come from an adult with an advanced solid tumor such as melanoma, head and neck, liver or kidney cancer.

The chain's CDR3 is CASISQVANTEAFF. CDR3 DNA: TGTGCCAGCATTTCACAGGTCGCGAACACTGAAGCTTTCTTT. The chain has TRBV27 and TRBJ1-1, with D possibly TRBD1 on 5 matching bases. V dropped 7 bases and J dropped 1 base, with 13 bases sitting between them. This CDR3 comprises 14 residues. Looked up from germline, CDR1 is MNHEY and CDR2 is SMNVEV (reference sequence).

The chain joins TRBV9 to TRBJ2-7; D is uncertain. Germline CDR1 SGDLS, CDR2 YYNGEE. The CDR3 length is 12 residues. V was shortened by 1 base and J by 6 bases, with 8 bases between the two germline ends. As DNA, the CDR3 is TGTGCCAGCAGCGTACCAGGTGGCGAGCAGTACTTC. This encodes CASSVPGGEQYF.

The CDR3 sequence is CASSFSRRVDYQPQHF. The CDR3 DNA is TGTGCCAGCAGCTTCAGTAGACGGGTAGATTATCAGCCCCAGCATTTT. V is TRBV5-5 and J is TRBJ1-5; D is uncertain. CDR1 and CDR2 from the germline V gene are SGHKS and YYEKEE (reference sequence). The CDR3 covers 16 residues. Trimming took off 2 bases at V and 5 bases at J, with 17 bases between the two ends.

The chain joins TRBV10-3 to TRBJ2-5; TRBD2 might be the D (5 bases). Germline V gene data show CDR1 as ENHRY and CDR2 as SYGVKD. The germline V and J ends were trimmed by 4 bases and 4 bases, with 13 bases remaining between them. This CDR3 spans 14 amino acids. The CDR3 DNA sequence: TGTGCCATCAGTGGACGAGAGGGTGGAGAGACCCAGTACTTC. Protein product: CAISGREGGETQYF.

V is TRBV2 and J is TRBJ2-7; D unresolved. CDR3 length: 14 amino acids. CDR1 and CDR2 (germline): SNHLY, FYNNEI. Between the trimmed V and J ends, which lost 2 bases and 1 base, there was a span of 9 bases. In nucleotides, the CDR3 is TGTGCCAGCAGTGAATCAGCAGGATCCTACGAGCAGTACTTC. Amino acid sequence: CASSESAGSYEQYF.

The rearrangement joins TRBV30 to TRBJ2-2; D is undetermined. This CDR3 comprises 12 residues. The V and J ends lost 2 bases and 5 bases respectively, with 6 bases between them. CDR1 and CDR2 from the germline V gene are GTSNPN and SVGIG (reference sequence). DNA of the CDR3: TGTGCCTGGAGTCCTAGGACCGGGGAGCTGTTTTTT. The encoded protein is CAWSPRTGELFF. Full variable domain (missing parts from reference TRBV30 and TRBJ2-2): SQTIHQWPATLVQPVGSPLSLECTVEGTSNPNLYWYRQAAGRGLQLLFYSVGIGQISSEVPQNLSASRPQDRQFILSSKKLLLSDSGFYLCAWSPRTGELFFGEGSRLTVL.

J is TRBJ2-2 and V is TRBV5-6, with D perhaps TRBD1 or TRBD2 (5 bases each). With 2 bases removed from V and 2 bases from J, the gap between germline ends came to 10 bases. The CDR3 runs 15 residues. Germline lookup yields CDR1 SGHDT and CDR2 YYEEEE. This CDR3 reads CASSFGTLNTGELFF. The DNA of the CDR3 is TGTGCCAGCAGCTTCGGGACCCTAAACACCGGGGAGCTGTTTTTT. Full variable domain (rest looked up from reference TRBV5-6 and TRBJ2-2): DAGVTQSPTHLIKTRGQQVTLRCSPKSGHDTVSWYQQALGQGPQFIFQYYEEEERQRGNFPDRFSGHQFPNYSSELNVNALLLGDSALYLCASSFGTLNTGELFFGEGSRLTVL.

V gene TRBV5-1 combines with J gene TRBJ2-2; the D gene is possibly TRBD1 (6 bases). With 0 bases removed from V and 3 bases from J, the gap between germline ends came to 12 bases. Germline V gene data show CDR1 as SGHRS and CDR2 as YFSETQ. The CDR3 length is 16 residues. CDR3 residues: CASSLETGQYTGELFF. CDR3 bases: TGCGCCAGCAGCTTGGAAACTGGACAGTACACCGGGGAGCTGTTTTTT.

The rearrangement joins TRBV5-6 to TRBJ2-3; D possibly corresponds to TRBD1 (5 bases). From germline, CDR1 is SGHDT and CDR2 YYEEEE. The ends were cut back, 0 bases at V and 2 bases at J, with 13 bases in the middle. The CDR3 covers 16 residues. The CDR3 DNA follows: TGTGCCAGCAGCTTGGGACAGATTGCTACCACAGATACGCAGTATTTT. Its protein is CASSLGQIATTDTQYF.

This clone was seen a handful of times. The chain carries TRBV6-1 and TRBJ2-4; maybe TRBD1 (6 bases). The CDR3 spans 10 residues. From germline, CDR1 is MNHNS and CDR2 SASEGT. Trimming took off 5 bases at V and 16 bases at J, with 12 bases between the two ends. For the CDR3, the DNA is TGTGCCAGCAGTCGGGACACGTTCTACTTC. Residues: CASSRDTFYF.

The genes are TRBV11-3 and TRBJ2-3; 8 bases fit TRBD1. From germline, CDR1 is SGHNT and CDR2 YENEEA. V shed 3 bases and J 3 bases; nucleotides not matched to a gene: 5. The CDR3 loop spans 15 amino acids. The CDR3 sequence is CASSFRQGSTDTQYF. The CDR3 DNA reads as TGTGCCAGCAGCTTTCGACAGGGGTCTACAGATACGCAGTATTTT.

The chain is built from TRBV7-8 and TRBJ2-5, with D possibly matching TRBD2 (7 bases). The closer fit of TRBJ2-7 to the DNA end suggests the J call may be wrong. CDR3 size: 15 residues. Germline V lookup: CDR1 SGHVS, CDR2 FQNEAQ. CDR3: CASSTSGGPYHEQYF. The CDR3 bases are TGTGCCAGCAGCACTTCGGGGGGCCCGTATCACGAGCAGTACTTC.

Here the CDR3 DNA reads TGCGCCAGCAGCCTCTTCGACACCTCGAGGACTGAAGCTTTCTTT. Its protein is CASSLFDTSRTEAFF. The rearrangement uses TRBV5-1 and TRBJ1-1; D is unresolved. Trimming took 4 bases from V and 5 from J, leaving 18 bases between them. In germline, CDR1 is SGHRS, CDR2 YFSETQ. There are 15 residues in the CDR3.

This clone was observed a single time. CDR3 DNA: TGCGCCAGCAGCACCGTTACAAGACCTTGGGGGGGCTACACCTTC. Amino acids: CASSTVTRPWGGYTF. The chain carries TRBV4-3 and TRBJ1-2; possible D gene TRBD1, 5 bases. The V end was cut by 5 bases, the J end by 8 bases, with 21 bases between. CDR3 length: 15 residues. The germline V gene encodes CDR1 LGHNA and CDR2 YSLEER.

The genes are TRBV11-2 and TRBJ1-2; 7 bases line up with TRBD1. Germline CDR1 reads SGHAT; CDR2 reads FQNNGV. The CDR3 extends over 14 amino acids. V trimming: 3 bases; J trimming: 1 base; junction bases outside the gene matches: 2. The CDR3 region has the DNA TGTGCCAGCAGCTTGGACAGGAATAACTATGGCTACACCTTC. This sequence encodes CASSLDRNNYGYTF.

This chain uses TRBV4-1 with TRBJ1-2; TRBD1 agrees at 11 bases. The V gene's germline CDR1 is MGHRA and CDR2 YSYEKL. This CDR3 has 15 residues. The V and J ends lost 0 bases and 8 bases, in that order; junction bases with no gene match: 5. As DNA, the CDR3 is TGCGCCAGCAGCCAAGACCCCGGGACAGGGGGGGGCTACACCTTC. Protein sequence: CASSQDPGTGGGYTF.

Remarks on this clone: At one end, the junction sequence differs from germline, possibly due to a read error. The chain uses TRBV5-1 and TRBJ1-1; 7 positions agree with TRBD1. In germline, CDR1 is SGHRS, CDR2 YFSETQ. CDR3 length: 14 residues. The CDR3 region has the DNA TGCGCCAGCACCTTGACAGGGCGGCAAACTGAAGCTTTCTTT. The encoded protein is CASTLTGRQTEAFF.

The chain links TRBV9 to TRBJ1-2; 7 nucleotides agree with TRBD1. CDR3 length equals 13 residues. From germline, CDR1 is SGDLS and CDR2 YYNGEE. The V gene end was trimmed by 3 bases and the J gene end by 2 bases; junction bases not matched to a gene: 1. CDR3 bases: TGTGCCAGCAGCGGGGGACAGAACTATGGCTACACCTTC. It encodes CASSGGQNYGYTF.

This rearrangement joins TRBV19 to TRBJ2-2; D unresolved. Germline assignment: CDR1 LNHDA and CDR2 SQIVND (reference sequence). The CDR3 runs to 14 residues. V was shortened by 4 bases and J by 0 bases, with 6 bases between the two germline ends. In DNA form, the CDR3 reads TGTGCCAGTAGTAGGCAGGCGAACACCGGGGAGCTGTTTTTT. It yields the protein CASSRQANTGELFF.

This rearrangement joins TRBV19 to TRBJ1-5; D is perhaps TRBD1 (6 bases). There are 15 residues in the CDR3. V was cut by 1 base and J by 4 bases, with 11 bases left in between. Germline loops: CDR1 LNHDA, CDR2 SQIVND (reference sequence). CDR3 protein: CASSIGRGPNQPQHF. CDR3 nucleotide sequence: TGTGCCAGTAGTATAGGCAGGGGACCTAATCAGCCCCAGCATTTT.

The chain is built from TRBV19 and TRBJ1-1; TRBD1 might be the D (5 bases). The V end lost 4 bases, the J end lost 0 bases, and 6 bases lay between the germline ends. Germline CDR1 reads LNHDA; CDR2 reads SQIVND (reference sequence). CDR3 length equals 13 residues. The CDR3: CASSTGMNTEAFF. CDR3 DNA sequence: TGTGCCAGTAGTACAGGGATGAACACTGAAGCTTTCTTT.

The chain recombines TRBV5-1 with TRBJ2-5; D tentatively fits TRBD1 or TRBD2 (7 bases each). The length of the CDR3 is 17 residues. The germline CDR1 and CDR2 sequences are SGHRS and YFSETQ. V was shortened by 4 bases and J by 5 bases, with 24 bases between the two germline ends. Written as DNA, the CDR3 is TGCGCCAGCAGCCCGGGGAGGGGTACAGGGGACGGGGAGACCCAGTACTTC. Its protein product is CASSPGRGTGDGETQYF. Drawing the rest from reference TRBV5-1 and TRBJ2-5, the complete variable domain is KAGVTQTPRYLIKTRGQQVTLSCSPISGHRSVSWYQQTPGQGLQFLFEYFSETQRNKGNFPGRFSGRQFSNSRSEMNVSTLELGDSALYLCASSPGRGTGDGETQYFGPGTRLLVL.

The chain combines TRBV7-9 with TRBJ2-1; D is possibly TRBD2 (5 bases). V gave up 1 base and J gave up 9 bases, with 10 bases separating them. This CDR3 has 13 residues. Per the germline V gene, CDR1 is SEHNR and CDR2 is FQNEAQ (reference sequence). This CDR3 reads CASSLDLAGEQFF. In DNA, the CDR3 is TGTGCCAGCAGCTTAGATCTAGCCGGTGAGCAGTTCTTC.

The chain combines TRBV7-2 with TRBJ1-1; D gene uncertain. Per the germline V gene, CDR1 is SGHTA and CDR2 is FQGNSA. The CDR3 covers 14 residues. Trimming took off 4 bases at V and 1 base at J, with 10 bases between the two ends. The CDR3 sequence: CASSSSRGNTEAFF. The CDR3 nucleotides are TGTGCCAGCAGCTCCTCCCGGGGGAACACTGAAGCTTTCTTT.

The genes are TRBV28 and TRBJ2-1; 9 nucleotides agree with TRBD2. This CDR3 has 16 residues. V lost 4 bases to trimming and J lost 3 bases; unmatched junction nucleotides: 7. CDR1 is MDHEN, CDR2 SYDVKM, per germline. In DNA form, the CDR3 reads TGTGCCAGCAGTTCGCTAGCGGGGACGGACTACAATGAGCAGTTCTTC. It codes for CASSSLAGTDYNEQFF.

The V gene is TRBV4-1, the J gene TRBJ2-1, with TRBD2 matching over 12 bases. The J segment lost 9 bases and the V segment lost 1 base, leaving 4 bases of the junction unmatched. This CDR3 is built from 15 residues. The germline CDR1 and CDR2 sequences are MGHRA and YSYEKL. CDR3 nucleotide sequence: TGCGCCAGCAGCCAAGGACTAGCGGGAGTAAGTGAGCAGTTCTTC. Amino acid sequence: CASSQGLAGVSEQFF.

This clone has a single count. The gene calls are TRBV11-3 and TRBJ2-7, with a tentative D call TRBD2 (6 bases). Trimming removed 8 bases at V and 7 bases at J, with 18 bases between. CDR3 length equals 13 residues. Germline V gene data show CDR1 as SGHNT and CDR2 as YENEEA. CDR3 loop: CASSFRTAGEQYF. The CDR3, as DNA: TGTGCCAGCTCGTTTAGGACGGCGGGGGAGCAGTACTTC.

This CDR3 reads CASSPGIQGANTEAFF. CDR3 sequence (DNA): TGTGCCAGCTCACCAGGTATCCAGGGGGCGAACACTGAAGCTTTCTTT. The genes are TRBV18 and TRBJ1-1; 8 bases fit TRBD1. CDR1 is KGHSH, CDR2 LQKENI, per germline. Trimming at V came to 2 bases and at J to 1 base, leaving 6 bases not matched to a gene. This CDR3 spans 16 amino acids.

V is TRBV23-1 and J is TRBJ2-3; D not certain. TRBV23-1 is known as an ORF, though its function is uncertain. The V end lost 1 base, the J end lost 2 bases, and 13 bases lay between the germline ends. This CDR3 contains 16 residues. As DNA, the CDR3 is TGCGCCAGCAGTCAATACCCAGCCATCCACACAGATACGCAGTATTTT. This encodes CASSQYPAIHTDTQYF.

The CDR3 protein is CASSLSRDNEQYF. The CDR3 DNA reads TGCGCCAGCAGCTTGTCCCGGGACAACGAGCAGTACTTC. The rearrangement joins TRBV5-1 to TRBJ2-7, with D maybe TRBD1 (6 bases). The CDR3 has 13 amino acids. Germline V gene lookup returns CDR1 SGHRS and CDR2 YFSETQ. Trimming shortened V by 1 base and J by 5 bases, and 10 bases separated the two germline ends.